Following are 25 T cell receptor beta chains from one sample sequenced in a study of blood T cell repertoires in COVID-19. The assay was immunoSEQ multiplex PCR, and TCRdb's table has in-frame clones only and misses some. Of 130,000 to 150,000 clones listed, around 85% are singletons. Sequenced: PBMCs or T cells enriched from blood (not recorded which). The source of these receptors is a man aged 45 to 65 who had recovered from COVID-19.

This clone was picked up a small number of times. The chain combines TRBV25-1 with TRBJ2-1, with D perhaps matching TRBD2 (6 bases). CDR3 length equals 14 residues. The V end lost 8 bases, the J end lost 8 bases, and 19 bases lay between the germline ends. Germline-derived CDR1 and CDR2 are MGHDK and SYGVNS. CDR3 sequence (DNA): TGTGCCAGCGGAACGGGGAGGAGGCTCGATGAGCAGTTCTTC. Its translation is CASGTGRRLDEQFF.

The sample holds one count of this clone. The genes are TRBV19 and TRBJ1-5, with D tentatively TRBD1 (5 bases). The V gene's germline CDR1 is LNHDA and CDR2 SQIVND (reference sequence). This CDR3 comprises 16 residues. V lost 5 bases to trimming and J lost 1 base, with 15 bases between them. For the CDR3, the DNA is TGTGCCAGTAGTCCCAGCCCCAGGGTCAGCAATCAGCCCCAGCATTTT. It specifies CASSPSPRVSNQPQHF.

The J gene is TRBJ1-1, the V gene TRBV9, with TRBD1 matching over 8 bases. The ends lost 2 bases at V and 6 bases at J; junction bases unmatched: 3. CDR1 is SGDLS and CDR2 is YYNGEE in the germline V gene. This CDR3 is built from 13 residues. In nucleotides, the CDR3 is TGTGCCAGCAGCGTTGCAGGGGGCCCTGAAGCTTTCTTT. The encoded protein is CASSVAGGPEAFF.

This sequence joins TRBV4-2 and TRBJ2-2; 8 nucleotides match TRBD2. The CDR3 is made up of 17 amino acids. CDR1 LGHNA and CDR2 YNFKEQ come from the germline V gene. V gave up 0 bases and J gave up 0 bases; unmatched junction bases: 3. The CDR3 spells CASSQDPGGANTGELFF. The DNA of the CDR3 is TGTGCCAGCAGCCAAGATCCGGGGGGGGCGAACACCGGGGAGCTGTTTTTT.

The chain recombines TRBV20-1 with TRBJ2-1; D ambiguous. CDR3 length: 11 amino acids. The ends were cut back, 2 bases at V and 6 bases at J, with 5 bases in the middle. Germline CDR1 and CDR2: DFQATT and SNEGSKA (reference sequence). The CDR3 spells CSARSINEQFF. The CDR3 DNA sequence: TGCAGTGCTAGATCTATCAATGAGCAGTTCTTC.

This chain joins TRBV11-2 and TRBJ1-5; possible D gene TRBD1, 5 bases. V shed 2 bases and J shed 1 base, with 12 bases lying between them. The CDR3 length is 16 residues. Germline loops: CDR1 SGHAT, CDR2 FQNNGV. The CDR3 nucleotides read TGTGCCAGCAGCTTATACGGGGGTATAAGCAATCAGCCCCAGCATTTT. It specifies CASSLYGGISNQPQHF.

As concerns this clone: At the DNA level, this CDR3 is encoded by other sequences in the same sample as well. V is TRBV2 and J is TRBJ2-7; 8 positions agree with TRBD1. Germline loops: CDR1 SNHLY, CDR2 FYNNEI. The CDR3 consists of 12 residues. V was pared by 8 bases and J by 4 bases, with 4 bases of the junction left unmatched. This CDR3 reads CASRTGSYEQYF. The CDR3 nucleotides are TGTGCCAGCCGGACAGGGAGTTACGAGCAGTACTTC. Drawing the rest from reference TRBV2 and TRBJ2-7, the complete variable domain is EPEVTQTPSHQVTQMGQEVILRCVPISNHLYFYWYRQILGQKVEFLVSFYNNEISEKSEIFDDQFSVERPDGSNFTLKIRSTKLEDSAMYFCASRTGSYEQYFGPGTRLTVT.

Comment on this clone: The same CDR3 also results from other DNA sequences found in this sample. The V and J genes are TRBV6-2 or TRBV6-3 and TRBJ1-5; 8 nucleotides align to TRBD1. J gave up 2 bases and V 2 bases, and 2 bases lay outside the gene matches. Germline V gene data show CDR1 as MNHEY and CDR2 as SVGEGT. This CDR3 is built from 15 residues. The CDR3 nucleotides are TGTGCCAGCAGTTACGCAGGGGGCGGCAATCAGCCCCAGCATTTT. Its protein is CASSYAGGGNQPQHF.

The chain employs TRBV7-9 and TRBJ2-7; D might be TRBD1 (6 bases). Trimming removed 1 base from V and 5 bases from J, with 12 bases in between. The CDR3 totals 14 residues. Germline assignment: CDR1 SEHNR and CDR2 FQNEAQ (reference sequence). CDR3 region: CASSLVQGSDEQYF. The CDR3 DNA reads as TGTGCCAGCAGCTTAGTACAGGGAAGCGACGAGCAGTACTTC.

This chain links TRBV28 with TRBJ1-3; the match to TRBD1 covers 11 bases. The ends lost 5 bases at V and 2 bases at J; junction bases unmatched: 8. This CDR3 contains 17 residues. The germline gives CDR1 MDHEN, CDR2 SYDVKM. The CDR3 is CASSDPGQGVAGNTIYF. The CDR3 nucleotides are TGTGCCAGCAGTGATCCGGGACAGGGGGTTGCTGGAAACACCATATATTTT.

The rearrangement links TRBV11-2 to TRBJ1-1, with TRBD1 as a possible D gene (5 bases). Germline lookup yields CDR1 SGHAT and CDR2 FQNNGV. The CDR3 has 12 residues. V was trimmed by 1 base and J by 11 bases, leaving 11 bases between them. The CDR3 loop reads CASSLGQGGAFF. The CDR3 DNA sequence: TGTGCCAGCAGCTTAGGGCAGGGAGGCGCTTTCTTT.

The count of this clone is one. The chain joins TRBV6-5 to TRBJ1-2; a possible D gene is TRBD1 (5 bases). The germline V and J ends were trimmed by 0 bases and 4 bases, with 15 bases remaining between them. The V gene's germline CDR1 is MNHEY and CDR2 SVGAGI. The CDR3 is 16 amino acids. The CDR3 sequence is CASSYSITGGSYGYTF. Written as DNA, the CDR3 is TGTGCCAGCAGTTACTCGATAACAGGCGGATCCTATGGCTACACCTTC.

V gene TRBV9 combines with J gene TRBJ1-3; the D gene is possibly TRBD1 (6 bases). The CDR3 sequence is 15 residues long. V was shortened by 0 bases and J by 0 bases, with 7 bases between the two germline ends. Germline lookup yields CDR1 SGDLS and CDR2 YYNGEE. CDR3 amino acids: CASSVVGASGNTIYF. In nucleotides, the CDR3 is TGTGCCAGCAGCGTAGTGGGGGCCTCTGGAAACACCATATATTTT.

V gene TRBV27 combines with J gene TRBJ2-1, with D perhaps TRBD1 (6 bases). The CDR3 has 15 residues. Germline CDR1 MNHEY, CDR2 SMNVEV (reference sequence). V was trimmed by 5 bases and J by 2 bases, leaving 13 bases between them. CDR3 bases: TGTGCCAGCAGTCCAGGGGTGATGGCCTACAATGAGCAGTTCTTC. Translating it yields CASSPGVMAYNEQFF.

This chain joins TRBV28 and TRBJ2-7, with TRBD1 identical over 8 bases. Germline CDR1 reads MDHEN; CDR2 reads SYDVKM. V dropped 8 bases and J dropped 3; count of bases not matched to a gene: 9. The length of the CDR3 is 14 residues. CDR3 nucleotides: TGTGCCAGCGGACCGACAGGGGAAATCTACGAGCAGTACTTC. Translated: CASGPTGEIYEQYF.

Only a few counts were recorded for this clone. The chain employs TRBV20-1 and TRBJ1-1; maybe TRBD1 (5 bases). V was pared by 4 bases and J by 4 bases, with 10 bases between. CDR3 size: 12 residues. Per germline, CDR1 DFQATT and CDR2 SNEGSKA (reference sequence). The CDR3: CSANDGGTEAFF. The CDR3 coding sequence is TGCAGTGCTAATGACGGGGGCACTGAAGCTTTCTTT.

The V call is TRBV6-5, the J call TRBJ1-5; TRBD1 matches 7 bases. Trimming took 6 bases from V and 7 from J; bases not matched to a gene: 9. Per germline, CDR1 MNHEY and CDR2 SVGAGI. The CDR3 consists of 14 residues. The CDR3 DNA sequence: TGTGCCAGCAGCTTGAGACAGGGCTGGCAGCCCCAGCATTTT. It codes for CASSLRQGWQPQHF.

This chain uses TRBV7-9 with TRBJ1-5; 8 bases map to TRBD1. The V gene end was trimmed by 3 bases and the J gene end by 4 bases; junction bases not matched to a gene: 2. CDR3 length: 14 amino acids. The germline V gene encodes CDR1 SEHNR and CDR2 FQNEAQ (reference sequence). CDR3 nucleotides: TGTGCCAGCAGCTTGGGACAGGTAAATCAGCCCCAGCATTTT. Its translation is CASSLGQVNQPQHF. Based on the CDR3 plus reference TRBV7-9 and TRBJ1-5, the full variable domain is DTGVSQNPRHKITKRGQNVTFRCDPISEHNRLYWYRQTLGQGPEFLTYFQNEAQLEKSRLLSDRFSAERPKGSFSTLEIQRTEQGDSAMYLCASSLGQVNQPQHFGDGTRLSIL.

The table lists this clone with a few counts. The chain combines TRBV18 with TRBJ2-7; D gene ambiguous. The CDR3 length is 14 residues. Trimming pared 4 bases from V and 2 bases from J, leaving 12 bases between. Per germline, CDR1 KGHSH and CDR2 LQKENI. The CDR3 nucleotides are TGTGCCAGCTCACATTCAGATTCTCCCTACGAGCAGTACTTC. This gives the protein CASSHSDSPYEQYF.

The chain combines TRBV5-6 with TRBJ1-3; 9 nucleotides agree with TRBD1. Trimming took 0 bases from V and 7 from J; bases not matched to a gene: 11. This CDR3 is 17 amino acids long. Per germline, CDR1 SGHDT and CDR2 YYEEEE. In nucleotides, the CDR3 is TGTGCCAGCAGCTTGGAGGGCCGGGACAGGGTTTTGAACACCATATATTTT. It codes for CASSLEGRDRVLNTIYF.

The chain uses TRBV7-6 and TRBJ2-3, with D possibly matching TRBD2 (5 bases). This CDR3 region has 17 residues. In germline, CDR1 is SGHVS, CDR2 FNYEAQ. V was trimmed by 6 bases and J by 1 base, leaving 20 bases between them. The CDR3 bases are TGTGCCAGCAGTTCAACCAGCGGCGGCCCTGGCACAGATACGCAGTATTTT. Protein product: CASSSTSGGPGTDTQYF. Full variable domain (remainder filled in from reference TRBV7-6 and TRBJ2-3): GAGVSQSPRYKVTKRGQDVALRCDPISGHVSLYWYRQALGQGPEFLTYFNYEAQQDKSGLPNDRFSAERPEGSISTLTIQRTEQRDSAMYRCASSSTSGGPGTDTQYFGPGTRLTVL.

The chain carries TRBV27 and TRBJ1-6, with 11 bases aligning to TRBD1. CDR3 size: 15 residues. V lost 0 bases, J lost 12 bases, and 4 bases stayed unmatched. Germline loops: CDR1 MNHEY, CDR2 SMNVEV (reference sequence). The CDR3 spells CASSLSTGTGGPLHF. In DNA form, the CDR3 reads TGTGCCAGCAGTTTATCAACCGGGACAGGGGGACCCCTCCACTTT.

V and J are TRBV27 and TRBJ1-2; TRBD1 might be the D (6 bases). The CDR3 has 14 residues. V lost 8 bases to trimming and J lost 2 bases, with 15 bases between them. Germline assignment: CDR1 MNHEY and CDR2 SMNVEV (reference sequence). CDR3 region: CASSLEGGNYGYTF. The CDR3 DNA is TGTGCCAGCTCGCTAGAGGGGGGGAACTATGGCTACACCTTC.

This clone is a singleton in its sample. This chain links TRBV4-1 with TRBJ2-5; 10 bases line up with TRBD2. CDR1 is MGHRA, CDR2 YSYEKL, per germline. Trimming cost V 1 base and J 4 bases; bases outside gene matches: 9. The CDR3 totals 17 residues. The CDR3 nucleotides are TGCGCCAGCAGCCAAGTTGGAGCGGGGGGGCTCGGAGAGACCCAGTACTTC. This translates into CASSQVGAGGLGETQYF.

This rearrangement joins TRBV21-1 to TRBJ1-2; TRBD1 was called by the table and not checked on the DNA. TRBV21-1 is a documented pseudogene. This CDR3 region has 13 residues. CDR3 sequence (DNA): TGTGCCTCCTCGACAGGGGGTTTATCTGGCTACACCTTC. It encodes CASSTGGLSGYTF.